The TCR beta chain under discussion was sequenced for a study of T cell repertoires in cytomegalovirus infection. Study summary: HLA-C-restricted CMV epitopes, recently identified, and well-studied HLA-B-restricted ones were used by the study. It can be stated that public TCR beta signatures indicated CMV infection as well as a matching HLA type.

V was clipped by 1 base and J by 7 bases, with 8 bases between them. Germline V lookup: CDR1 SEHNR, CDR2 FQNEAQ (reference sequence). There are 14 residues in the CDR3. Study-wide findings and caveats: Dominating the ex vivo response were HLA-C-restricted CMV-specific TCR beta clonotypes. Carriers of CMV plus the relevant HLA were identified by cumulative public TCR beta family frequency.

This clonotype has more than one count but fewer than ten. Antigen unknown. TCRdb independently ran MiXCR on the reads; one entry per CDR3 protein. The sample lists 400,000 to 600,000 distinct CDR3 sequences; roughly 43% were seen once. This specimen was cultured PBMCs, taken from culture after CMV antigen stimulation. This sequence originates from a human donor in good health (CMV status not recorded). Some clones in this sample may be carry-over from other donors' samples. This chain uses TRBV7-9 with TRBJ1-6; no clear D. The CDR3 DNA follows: TGTGCCAGCAGCTTAGTCACAGTGAATTCACCCCTCCACTTT. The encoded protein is CASSLVTVNSPLHF.